The source of this T cell receptor beta chain is a study of T-cell memory formation after mild COVID-19. Overall study results and limits: Day 15 to 85 contracting clones showed balanced CD4/CD8; day 15 to 37 expanders favored CD4+.

As concerns this clonotype: Its antigen is undetermined.

This CDR3 has 16 residues. Germline CDR1 MNHNS, CDR2 SASEGT. V dropped 2 bases and J dropped 0 bases, with 13 bases sitting between them. TCRalpha and TCRbeta libraries used 5'RACE with constant-segment primers and UMIs. TCRdb re-called the 5' RACE reads through MiXCR, storing one row per CDR3 protein. The sample shows roughly 380,000 distinct CDR3 sequences, 25% to 30% of them seen only once. Sequences were obtained from PBMCs or a T cell subset sorted from them (not recorded which). This chain joins TRBV6-1 and TRBJ1-1, with D perhaps matching TRBD1 (5 bases). The TCR sequence derives from an adult woman who had mild COVID-19 (a few samples of this study predate the infection). Cell type and time point are not known. This CDR3 reads CASSELPTEVNTEAFF. In DNA, the CDR3 is TGTGCCAGCAGTGAATTACCGACAGAGGTGAACACTGAAGCTTTCTTT.